This T cell receptor (beta chain) was sequenced in a study of metastatic and nonmetastatic thyroid tumors (dated by TCRdb to 2020 to 2021). About the full investigation: The researchers compared repertoires between peripheral blood samples and tumor or nodule tissue samples from patients with malignant or benign thyroid disease. What the work shows at the level of the full study, not this receptor alone: In both blood and tumor samples, TCR beta diversity was reported to be significantly higher in malignant tumors than in benign nodules.

The CDR3 holds 11 amino acids from the cysteine to the phenylalanine. The sequence is cut down to CDR3 DNA, 33 bases in frame from base 1. Per the germline V gene, MDHEN is the CDR1 and SYDVKM is the CDR2. No treatment had been received by any patient before thyroid surgery. The study retrospectively analysed patient clinical samples collected from about 2012 to 2019 using T-cell receptor beta sequencing. Worth noting for this clone: Its antigen is unknown. A read error may be the cause here, since a much bigger clone is one base away.

Libraries were prepared through PCR. Sequenced on an Illumina HiSeq 4000. High-throughput sequencing was used to profile the TCR beta-chain CDR3 region of each patient. The authors processed their data as follows. The researchers built a classifier to tell apart papillary thyroid cancer patients with distant metastasis, based on CDR3 differences among clinicopathological groups. To measure repertoire diversity the researchers used the Shannon index, while the Morisita-Horn index served to gauge how similar the tumor and blood repertoires were. The public reads were quality trimmed at Q25 with fastp and then assembled into clones with MiXCR by TCRdb, keeping productive beta chains. The V and J calls follow TCRdb's processing rather than the paper's. The sample table lists around 40,000 clones, approximately 13% of them with a count of one. The ten largest account for 9% to 9.5% of the sample.

Sequenced sample: blood. This receptor was taken from a female donor with papillary thyroid cancer or a benign thyroid nodule (not recorded which). Some clones in this sample may be carry-over from other donors' samples. The chain links TRBV28 with TRBJ2-2; TRBD2 is a weak D gene call, 6 bases matching. The sequenced DNA: TGTGCCAGCAGTTCTTCACGGGAGCCGTTCTTT. This codes for CASSSSREPFF. Where the CDR3 stops, the reference TRBV28 and TRBJ2-2 genes take over; the full variable domain is DVKVTQSSRYLVKRTGEKVFLECVQDMDHENMFWYRQDPGLGLRLIYFSYDVKMKEKGDIPEGYSVSREKKERFSLILESASTNQTSMYLCASSSSREPFFGEGSRLTVL.